One sample yielded the 20 T cell receptor beta chains listed below, sequenced in a study of post-analysis software for immune sequencing data. Unique-molecular-identifier-tagged TCR beta cDNA libraries were used. In TCRdb, the PCR reads were re-called with MiXCR into one record per CDR3 protein. This sample has 650,000 to 850,000 distinct CDR3 sequences, with about 57% found just once. General study results and limits: TRBV segments more frequent in patients than in controls numbered several and included TRBV5-6, TRBV5-1 and TRBV20-1.

These receptors' antigens are unknown. Sequenced material: blood. These receptors all come from a girl aged 10-17 years with multiple sclerosis.

The DNA for the CDR3 is TGCAGCACAGGGTTTGGCAATCAGCCCCAGCATTTT. This sequence encodes CSTGFGNQPQHF. The gene calls are TRBV29-1 and TRBJ1-5; D may be TRBD1 (6 bases). The germline CDR1 and CDR2 sequences are SQVTM and ANQGSEA. This CDR3 is 12 amino acids long. The V end lost 8 bases, the J end lost 2 bases, and 10 bases lay between the germline ends.

The chain joins TRBV7-3 to TRBJ1-1; 10 bases map to TRBD1. The length of the CDR3 is 13 residues. The germline gives CDR1 SGHTA, CDR2 FQGTGA. V was pared by 5 bases and J by 8 bases, with 5 bases of the junction left unmatched. The CDR3 DNA reads as TGTGCCAGCAGCCTGACAGGGGGCTCAGAAGCTTTCTTT. Encoded protein: CASSLTGGSEAFF.

The chain is built from TRBV29-1 and TRBJ2-1; 8 nucleotides agree with TRBD1. The germline CDR1 and CDR2 sequences are SQVTM and ANQGSEA. This CDR3 has 13 residues. Written as DNA, the CDR3 is TGCAGTATTGACAGGGGAAGGTACAATGAGCAGTTCTTC. This translates into CSIDRGRYNEQFF.

V gene TRBV7-2 combines with J gene TRBJ2-7; D perhaps matches TRBD1 (6 bases). With 5 bases removed from V and 8 bases from J, the gap between germline ends came to 13 bases. Germline CDR1 and CDR2: SGHTA and FQGNSA. CDR3 length: 12 residues. CDR3 sequence (DNA): TGTGCCAGCAGCACTCAGGGGACCCAGCAGTACTTC. Residues: CASSTQGTQQYF.

The chain recombines TRBV29-1 with TRBJ2-7, with D possibly being TRBD1 or TRBD2 (6 bases each). Trimming removed 7 bases from V and 6 bases from J, with 25 bases in between. This CDR3 region has 15 residues. The germline V gene has CDR1 SQVTM and CDR2 ANQGSEA. Here the CDR3 DNA reads TGCAGCGCCGGGGGCCCCACGGGGTTCGGATCCGAGCAGTACTTC. As protein: CSAGGPTGFGSEQYF.

The chain has TRBV6-1 and TRBJ2-1; 11 bases fit TRBD2. The CDR3 is 16 amino acids. From germline, CDR1 is MNHNS and CDR2 SASEGT. Trimming took 4 bases from V and 5 from J; bases not matched to a gene: 7. This CDR3 reads CASSVLAGAFDNEQFF. CDR3 coding DNA: TGTGCCAGCAGTGTACTAGCGGGAGCTTTCGACAATGAGCAGTTCTTC.

V usage is TRBV6-5 and J usage is TRBJ2-5; D may be TRBD2 (5 bases). This CDR3 comprises 12 residues. Germline V gene sequence: CDR1 MNHEY, CDR2 SVGAGI. With 7 bases removed from V and 0 bases from J, the gap between germline ends came to 6 bases. CDR3 region: CASTDYQETQYF. DNA for the CDR3: TGTGCCAGCACGGACTACCAAGAGACCCAGTACTTC.

The chain employs TRBV5-1 and TRBJ2-1; the match to TRBD2 covers 14 bases. The trim removed 1 base at V and 0 bases at J, leaving 9 bases unmatched. The CDR3 extends over 20 amino acids. Germline CDR1 and CDR2: SGHRS and YFSETQ. CDR3 bases: TGCGCCAGCAGCTTGCCGACTAGCGGGAGGGCCATGAGCTCCTACAATGAGCAGTTCTTC. Its translation is CASSLPTSGRAMSSYNEQFF.

The J gene is TRBJ2-3, the V gene TRBV6-8, with D possibly matching TRBD1 (5 bases). This CDR3 has 19 residues. Deletions cut 0 bases from V and 2 bases from J, with 21 bases between. Germline values: CDR1 MNHGY, CDR2 SAAAGT. CDR3 in DNA: TGTGCCAGCAGTTACTCGCGTTCCAGGGATTTACAGGACACAGATACGCAGTATTTT. Translation: CASSYSRSRDLQDTDTQYF.

This clonotype was recorded a few times. The J gene is TRBJ2-5, the V gene TRBV4-2, with 11 bases identical to TRBD2. Trimming at V came to 0 bases and at J to 4 bases, leaving 1 base not matched to a gene. This CDR3 comprises 15 residues. Germline CDR1 and CDR2: LGHNA and YNFKEQ. CDR3 amino acids: CASSQELAGVETQYF. Here the CDR3 DNA reads TGTGCCAGCAGCCAAGAACTAGCGGGAGTAGAGACCCAGTACTTC.

The chain employs TRBV12-3 or TRBV12-4 and TRBJ2-1; D unresolved. This CDR3 is 12 amino acids long. V lost 6 bases and J 10 bases, leaving 13 bases between the germline ends. The CDR3 nucleotides are TGTGCCAGCAGCCGCGGTTTTGGGGAGCAGTTCTTC. Its translation: CASSRGFGEQFF.

As for this clonotype: The germline gene is not matched at one end of the junction; a read error may be the cause. The rearrangement links TRBV7-2 to TRBJ2-1; 7 nucleotides line up with TRBD2. CDR1 is SGHTA, CDR2 FQGNSA, per germline. This CDR3 is built from 16 residues. This CDR3 is CAGSLALLADHNEQFF. The CDR3 nucleotides read TGTGCCGGCAGCTTAGCGCTCCTAGCGGACCACAATGAGCAATTCTTC.

This clonotype was counted at least ten times. The chain carries TRBV12-5 and TRBJ1-2; D perhaps matches TRBD1 (5 bases). Germline V gives CDR1 LGHNT, CDR2 FRNRAP. Trimming removed 4 bases at V and 2 bases at J, with 14 bases between. The CDR3 is made up of 15 amino acids. The CDR3, as DNA: TGTGCTAGTGGTTCCCCGGGGGAGGGAAACTATGGCTACACCTTC. Amino acids: CASGSPGEGNYGYTF.

The chain joins TRBV12-3 or TRBV12-4 to TRBJ1-6; 7 bases line up with TRBD1. The V segment lost 6 bases and the J segment 7 bases; nucleotides outside the gene matches: 6. This CDR3 comprises 14 residues. The CDR3 region has the DNA TGTGCCAGCAGACCGGACAGGTGGAATTCACCCCTCCACTTT. Translating it yields CASRPDRWNSPLHF.

This chain links TRBV25-1 with TRBJ1-1; no firm D call. From germline, CDR1 is MGHDK and CDR2 SYGVNS. The V and J ends lost 3 bases and 1 base respectively, with 9 bases between them. CDR3 size: 14 residues. CDR3: CASSDPGRNTEAFF. CDR3 bases: TGTGCCAGCAGTGACCCCGGCAGGAACACTGAAGCTTTCTTT.

V gene TRBV20-1 combines with J gene TRBJ2-1; 16 bases agree with TRBD2. V shed 7 bases, J shed 9 bases, and the junction held 3 bases outside the gene matches. The CDR3 sequence is 13 residues long. Germline V gene sequence: CDR1 DFQATT, CDR2 SNEGSKA (reference sequence). The CDR3 protein is CSGGTSGRGEQFF. Written as DNA, the CDR3 is TGCAGTGGGGGGACTAGCGGGAGGGGTGAGCAGTTCTTC.

Comment on this clonotype: A read error may produce the germline difference seen at one junction end. The gene calls are TRBV14 and TRBJ2-5, with D hard to call. The CDR3 covers 12 residues. The germline CDR1 and CDR2 sequences are SGHDN and FVKESK. CDR3 sequence reads: CVSSRLQETQYF. The CDR3 DNA reads as TGTGTCAGCAGCCGCCTCCAAGAGACCCAGTACTTC.

The chain has TRBV7-8 and TRBJ2-7, with 7 nucleotides matching TRBD2. This CDR3 has 15 amino acids. Germline V lookup: CDR1 SGHVS, CDR2 FQNEAQ. V shed 5 bases and J 7 bases; nucleotides not matched to a gene: 14. The CDR3 loop is CASSPAWGEGSEQYF. DNA for the CDR3: TGTGCCAGCAGCCCGGCTTGGGGGGAGGGTTCGGAGCAGTACTTC.

The genes are TRBV5-6 and TRBJ1-1; tentative D call: TRBD1 (5 bases). V gave up 4 bases and J gave up 0 bases, with 13 bases separating them. The CDR3 is 15 residues long. CDR1 SGHDT and CDR2 YYEEEE come from the germline V gene. The CDR3 sequence is CASSTQGKMNTEAFF. The CDR3 nucleotides are TGTGCCAGCAGCACCCAGGGAAAGATGAACACTGAAGCTTTCTTT.

The chain uses TRBV12-3 or TRBV12-4 and TRBJ1-2, with D possibly matching TRBD1 (5 bases). With 6 bases removed from V and 0 bases from J, the gap between germline ends came to 11 bases. The CDR3 has 14 residues. CDR3 nucleotide sequence: TGTGCCAGCAGCTGGGGCACCTCTAACTATGGCTACACCTTC. Its protein is CASSWGTSNYGYTF.